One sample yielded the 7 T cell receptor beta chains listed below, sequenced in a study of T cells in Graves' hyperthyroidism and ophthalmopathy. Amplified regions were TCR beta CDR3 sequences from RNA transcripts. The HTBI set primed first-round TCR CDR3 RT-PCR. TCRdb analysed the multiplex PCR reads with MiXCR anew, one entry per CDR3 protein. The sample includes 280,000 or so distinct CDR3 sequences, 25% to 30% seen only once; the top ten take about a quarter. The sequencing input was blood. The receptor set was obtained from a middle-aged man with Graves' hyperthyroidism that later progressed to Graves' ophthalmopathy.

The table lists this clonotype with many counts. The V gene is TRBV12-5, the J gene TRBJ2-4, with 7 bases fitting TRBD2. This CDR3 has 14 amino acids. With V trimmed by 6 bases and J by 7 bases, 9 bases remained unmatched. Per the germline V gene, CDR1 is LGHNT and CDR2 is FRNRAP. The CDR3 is CASGTERGWNIQYF. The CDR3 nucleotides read TGTGCTAGTGGCACAGAGCGGGGCTGGAACATTCAGTACTTC.

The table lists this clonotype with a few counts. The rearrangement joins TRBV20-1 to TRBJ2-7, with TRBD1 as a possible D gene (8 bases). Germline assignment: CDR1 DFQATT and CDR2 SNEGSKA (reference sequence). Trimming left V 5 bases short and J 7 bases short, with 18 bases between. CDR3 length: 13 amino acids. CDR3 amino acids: CSAGLGQGGEQYF. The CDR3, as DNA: TGCAGTGCTGGCCTTGGACAGGGAGGGGAGCAGTACTTC.

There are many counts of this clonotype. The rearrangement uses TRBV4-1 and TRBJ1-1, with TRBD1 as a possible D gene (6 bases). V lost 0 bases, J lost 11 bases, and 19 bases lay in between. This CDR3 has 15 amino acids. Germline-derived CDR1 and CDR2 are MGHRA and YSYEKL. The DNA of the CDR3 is TGCGCCAGCAGCCAAGATCCCGGGGGCGGTTGGGACGCTTTCTTT. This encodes CASSQDPGGGWDAFF.

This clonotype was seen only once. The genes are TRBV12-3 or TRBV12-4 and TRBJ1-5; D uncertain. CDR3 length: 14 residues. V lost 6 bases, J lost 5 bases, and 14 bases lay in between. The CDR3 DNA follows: TGTGCCAGCAGCCCCGACGGAGATTATCAGCCCCAGCATTTT. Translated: CASSPDGDYQPQHF.

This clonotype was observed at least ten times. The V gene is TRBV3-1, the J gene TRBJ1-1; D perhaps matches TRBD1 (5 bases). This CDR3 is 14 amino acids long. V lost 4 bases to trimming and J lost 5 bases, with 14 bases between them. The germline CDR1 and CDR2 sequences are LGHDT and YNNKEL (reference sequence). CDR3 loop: CASSPRGKGTEAFF. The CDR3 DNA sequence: TGTGCCAGCAGCCCCCGGGGCAAAGGAACTGAAGCTTTCTTT.

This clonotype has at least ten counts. The CDR3 sequence is CASSEARREQPQHF. CDR3 bases: TGTGCCAGCAGTGAAGCTCGGAGGGAGCAGCCCCAGCATTTT. The chain has TRBV6-1 and TRBJ1-5; D is unclear. Germline V gene sequence: CDR1 MNHNS, CDR2 SASEGT. The CDR3 runs to 14 residues. Trimming left V 0 bases short and J 7 bases short, with 10 bases between.

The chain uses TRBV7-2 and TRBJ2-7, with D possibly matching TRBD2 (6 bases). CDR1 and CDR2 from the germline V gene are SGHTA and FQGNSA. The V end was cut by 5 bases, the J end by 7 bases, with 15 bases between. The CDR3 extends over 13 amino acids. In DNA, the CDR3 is TGTGCCAGCAGCCGCGGGGTTCAGAGGGAGCAGTACTTC. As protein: CASSRGVQREQYF.